These T cell receptor beta chains were read from a single sample in a study of cytomegalovirus exposure and HLA in healthy donors. Sequencing was performed with immunoSEQ multiplex PCR; in TCRdb, only in-frame clones are kept and a portion is missing. The data show roughly 160,000 clones, just under 80% seen once. Material: PBMCs. The source of these receptors is a man younger than 40 in good health and CMV-seronegative. The CDR3 runs from the conserved cysteine through the conserved F or W. The D gene is left open where the match is weak. Clone size is not always given. Where it is, it says once, few, many or a class for expanded clones.

j_gene,v_gene,d_gene,abundance,CDR3nt,CDR3aa
TRBJ2-2,TRBV6-6,TRBD1,-,TGTGCCAGCAGTCGGACAGGGTCGGGCACCGGGGAGCTGTTTTTT,CASSRTGSGTGELFF
TRBJ1-6,TRBV25-1,TRBD1,-,TGTGCCAGCAGTGAAATCAGTGGGGGACAGCCACCCCTCCACTTT,CASSEISGGQPPLHF
TRBJ1-1,TRBV5-6,-,-,TGTGCCAGCAGCCCCGGGACTTTGTTTGAAGCTTTCTTT,CASSPGTLFEAFF
TRBJ2-2,TRBV28,TRBD1,-,TGTGCCAGCAGTCCCGGACAGGGACCCACCGGGGAGCTGTTTTTT,CASSPGQGPTGELFF
TRBJ2-5,TRBV14,-,-,TGTGCCAGCAGCCAAGTTGGGGCCGGGAGTAGCCAGTACTTC,CASSQVGAGSSQYF
TRBJ1-5,TRBV19,-,few,TGTGCCAGTTGCCCTAATGGACAATTAGGTGGGCCCCAGCATTTT,CASCPNGQLGGPQHF
TRBJ2-7,TRBV7-9,TRBD2,-,TGTGCCAGCAGGCTAGCGGGAGGGAGCCCCTACGAGCAGTACTTC,CASRLAGGSPYEQYF
TRBJ1-5,TRBV2,-,-,TGTGCCAGCAGTGAACCAGGATATTATCAGCCCCAGCATTTT,CASSEPGYYQPQHF
TRBJ1-4,TRBV5-1,TRBD1,-,TGCGCCAGCAGCCAGACAGGGGGCGAAGAAAAACTGTTTTTT,CASSQTGGEEKLFF
TRBJ2-5,TRBV9,-,-,TGTGCCAGCGGTTTAGCAGAGACCCAGTACTTC,CASGLAETQYF
TRBJ1-1,TRBV28,-,few,TGTGCCAGCAGTCCAGGGGAGAAGAACACTGAAGCTTTCTTT,CASSPGEKNTEAFF
TRBJ2-2,TRBV6-1,TRBD1,-,TGTGCCAGCAGTGAAGTCAGGGGGTATACCGGGGAGCTGTTTTTT,CASSEVRGYTGELFF
TRBJ2-7,TRBV5-6,TRBD2,-,TGTGCCAGCAGCTTGGCCGGGCGGGGGGGCCTTTACGAGCAGTACTTC,CASSLAGRGGLYEQYF
TRBJ2-3,TRBV6-6,TRBD2,-,TGTGCCAGCAGTTACGGGACTAGCGGGGGCACAGATACGCAGTATTTT,CASSYGTSGGTDTQYF
TRBJ2-3,TRBV27,-,-,TGTGCCAGCAGTCGCTTAGCGGCATCGGGAGATACGCAGTATTTT,CASSRLAASGDTQYF
TRBJ2-7,TRBV6-6,-,-,TGTGCCAGCAGTTACCCCGGGACTTCTTACGAGCAGTACTTC,CASSYPGTSYEQYF
TRBJ2-3,TRBV6-5,-,-,TGTGCCAGCAGCCCGACTGGAGATACGCAGTATTTT,CASSPTGDTQYF
TRBJ1-5,TRBV6-6,TRBD1,-,TGTGCCAGCAGTACTGGACAGGGGCGGTATCAGCCCCAGCATTTT,CASSTGQGRYQPQHF
TRBJ2-1,TRBV10-1,-,-,TGCGCCAGCAGTGCTGTGGGGTTGGGGCACAATGAGCAGTTCTTC,CASSAVGLGHNEQFF
TRBJ2-1,TRBV15,-,few,TGTGCCACCAGCAGAGATGGGCCAGGGATGAACAATGAGCAGTTCTTC,CATSRDGPGMNNEQFF
TRBJ1-2,TRBV30,TRBD1,-,TGTGCCTGGAGGGGGAGGACAGGGGGCGTTCAGGGATCCTATGGCTACACCTTC,CAWRGRTGGVQGSYGYTF
TRBJ2-7,TRBV28,-,-,TGTGCCAGCGGCAACTACGAGCAGTACTTC,CASGNYEQYF
TRBJ2-1,TRBV29-1,-,-,TGCAGCGTCCTCAATGAGCAGTTCTTC,CSVLNEQFF
TRBJ1-6,TRBV7-9,TRBD1,-,TGTGCCAGCAGTTACGGAGGACAGGGGGAATCACCCCTCCACTTT,CASSYGGQGESPLHF
TRBJ2-3,TRBV9,-,few,TGTGCCAGCAGCGTAGAGGCTAGCGTAACCACAGATACGCAGTATTTT,CASSVEASVTTDTQYF
TRBJ1-4,TRBV28,-,-,TGTGCCAACGAGGGCCTGCGTGAAAAACTGTTTTTT,CANEGLREKLFF
TRBJ2-7,TRBV27,TRBD1,-,TGTGCCAGCAGCCTCGGACAGGGGCCCTACGAGCAGTACTTC,CASSLGQGPYEQYF
TRBJ2-7,TRBV25-1,-,-,TGTGCCAGCAGACCCCAAGACAGGACCCTTGGTTACGAGCAGTACTTC,CASRPQDRTLGYEQYF
TRBJ2-3,TRBV6-6,-,-,TGTGCCAGCGCCCAGGGGAGCGGGGCGGGCACAGATACGCAGTATTTT,CASAQGSGAGTDTQYF
TRBJ2-7,TRBV18,-,-,TGTGCCAGCTCACCACCTGTAGTTACCTACGAGCAGTACTTC,CASSPPVVTYEQYF
TRBJ2-3,TRBV4-2,-,-,TGTGCCAGCAGCCACGGTGTTCAGCGGAGGACAGATACGCAGTATTTT,CASSHGVQRRTDTQYF
TRBJ2-1,TRBV7-3,TRBD2,few,TGTGCCAGCAGCTCCGTAGCGGGAGGCTCCTACAATGAGCAGTTCTTC,CASSSVAGGSYNEQFF
TRBJ1-1,TRBV7-9,TRBD1,-,TGTGCCAGCACCCTAGGGGGCGGAGGTGGTGAAGCTTTCTTT,CASTLGGGGGEAFF
TRBJ1-1,TRBV27,-,-,TGTGCCAGCAGTTTACGGGAGAACACTGAAGCTTTCTTT,CASSLRENTEAFF
TRBJ2-5,TRBV6-5,TRBD2,-,TGTGCCAGCAGTTACGGCACTAGCGGGACCCAGTACTTC,CASSYGTSGTQYF
TRBJ2-6,TRBV6-1,TRBD1,-,TGTGCCAGCAGTGAAATCAGGGGGCCTGGGGCCAACGTCCTGACTTTC,CASSEIRGPGANVLTF
TRBJ1-3,TRBV25-1,TRBD1,-,TGTGCCAGCAGTGCGAGGACAGGGGTCGGGGACACCATATATTTT,CASSARTGVGDTIYF
TRBJ1-1,TRBV19,-,-,TGTGCCAGTAGCCAGGGCCTTGAGTTGAACACTGAAGCTTTCTTT,CASSQGLELNTEAFF
TRBJ1-5,TRBV30,-,once,TGTGCCTGGAGTGGGGGCTTAAAGAATCAGCCCCAGCATTTT,CAWSGGLKNQPQHF
TRBJ2-7,TRBV10-3,TRBD2,-,TGTGCCGCAGGCCTGACTACTAGCGGCCTCTACGAGCAGTACTTC,CAAGLTTSGLYEQYF
TRBJ2-5,TRBV27,TRBD1,-,TGTGCCAGCAGTTTACAGGGGGTAGAGGAGACCCAGTACTTC,CASSLQGVEETQYF
TRBJ1-6,TRBV14,TRBD1,-,TGTGCCAGCAGCGACTGGACAGGATCTGGCAATTCACCCCTCCACTTT,CASSDWTGSGNSPLHF
TRBJ2-2,TRBV19,TRBD2,-,TGTGCCAGTACCCGACCCCTCAGCGGGGGGCCGAACACCGGGGAGCTGTTTTTT,CASTRPLSGGPNTGELFF
TRBJ1-1,TRBV4-1,TRBD1,once,TGCGCCAGCAGCCAAGATACAGGACAGGGCCAAGTCGAAGCTTTCTTT,CASSQDTGQGQVEAFF
TRBJ2-2,TRBV28,-,few,TGTGCCAGCAGGACCAAGGGGGGGAACGGGGAGCTGTTTTTT,CASRTKGGNGELFF
TRBJ2-7,TRBV6-6,-,-,TGTGCCAGCAGTTACCGACAGGAGGCCTCCTACGAGCAGTACTTC,CASSYRQEASYEQYF